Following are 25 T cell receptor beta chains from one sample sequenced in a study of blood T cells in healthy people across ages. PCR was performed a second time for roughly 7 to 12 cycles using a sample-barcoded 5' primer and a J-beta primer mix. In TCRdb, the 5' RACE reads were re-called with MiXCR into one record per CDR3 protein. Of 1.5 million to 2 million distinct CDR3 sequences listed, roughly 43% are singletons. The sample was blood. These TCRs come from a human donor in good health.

DNA for the CDR3: TGTGCCAGCCACCGGGACGGCGACACCGGGGAGCTGTTTTTT. Translated: CASHRDGDTGELFF. The chain links TRBV2 to TRBJ2-2; either TRBD1 or TRBD2 may supply D (5 bases each). The CDR3 loop spans 14 amino acids. CDR1 and CDR2 (germline): SNHLY, FYNNEI. Trimming removed 8 bases from V and 3 bases from J, with 13 bases in between.

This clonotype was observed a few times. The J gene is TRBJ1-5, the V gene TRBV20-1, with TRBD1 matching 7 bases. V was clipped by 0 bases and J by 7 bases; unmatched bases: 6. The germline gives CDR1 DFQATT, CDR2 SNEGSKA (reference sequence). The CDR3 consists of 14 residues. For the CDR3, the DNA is TGCAGTGCTAGAGATGTGAGCAGGGGGCAGCCCCAGCATTTT. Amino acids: CSARDVSRGQPQHF.

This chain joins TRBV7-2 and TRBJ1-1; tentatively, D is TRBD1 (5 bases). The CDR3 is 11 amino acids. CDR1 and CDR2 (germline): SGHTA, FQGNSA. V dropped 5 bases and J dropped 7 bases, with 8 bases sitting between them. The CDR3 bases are TGTGCCAGCAGCCGGACATATGAAGCTTTCTTT. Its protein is CASSRTYEAFF.

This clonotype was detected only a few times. The CDR3 DNA sequence: TGCAGTGCTAGAACCCCTATGTACAGCGGGGGGGGCTCCTACGAGCAGTACTTC. Residues: CSARTPMYSGGGSYEQYF. The chain joins TRBV20-1 to TRBJ2-7; TRBD2 matches 10 bases. Germline CDR1 DFQATT, CDR2 SNEGSKA (reference sequence). The length of the CDR3 is 18 residues. V was clipped by 2 bases and J by 0 bases; unmatched bases: 13.

CDR3 region: CASASGGLGLYF. CDR3 DNA sequence: TGTGCCAGCGCCAGCGGGGGACTCGGGTTGTACTTC. The genes are TRBV6-5 and TRBJ2-4; 8 bases line up with TRBD2. Trimming removed 8 bases from V and 15 bases from J; junction bases left unmatched: 12. The CDR3 is made up of 12 amino acids. Germline CDR1 reads MNHEY; CDR2 reads SVGAGI.

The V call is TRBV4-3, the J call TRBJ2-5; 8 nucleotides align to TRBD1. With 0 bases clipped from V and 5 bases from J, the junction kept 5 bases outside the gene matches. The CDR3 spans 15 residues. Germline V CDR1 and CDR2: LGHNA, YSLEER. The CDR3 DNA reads TGCGCCAGCAGCCAAGAGAACAGGGGGTGGGAGACCCAGTACTTC. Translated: CASSQENRGWETQYF.

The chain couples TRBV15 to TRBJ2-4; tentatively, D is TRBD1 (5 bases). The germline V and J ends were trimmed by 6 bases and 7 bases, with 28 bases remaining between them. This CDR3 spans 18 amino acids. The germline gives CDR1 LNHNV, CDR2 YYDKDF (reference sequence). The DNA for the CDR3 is TGTGCCACCAGGGACGGAACGCCTTGGACACCTCAAGGGAACATTCAGTACTTC. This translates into CATRDGTPWTPQGNIQYF.

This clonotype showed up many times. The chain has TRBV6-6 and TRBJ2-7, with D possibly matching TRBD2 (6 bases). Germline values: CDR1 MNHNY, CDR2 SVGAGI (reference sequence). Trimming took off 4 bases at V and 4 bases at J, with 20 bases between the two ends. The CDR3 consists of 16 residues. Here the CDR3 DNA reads TGTGCCAGCAGTTTTCGGAGGGGACCAAGCCCTTACGAGCAGTACTTC. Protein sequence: CASSFRRGPSPYEQYF.

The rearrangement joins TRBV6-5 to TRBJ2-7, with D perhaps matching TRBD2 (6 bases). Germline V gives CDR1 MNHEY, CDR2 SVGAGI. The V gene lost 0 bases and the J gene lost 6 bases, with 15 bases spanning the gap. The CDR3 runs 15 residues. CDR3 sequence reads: CASSYSDGGVREQYF. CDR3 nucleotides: TGTGCCAGCAGTTACTCGGACGGAGGGGTGCGCGAGCAGTACTTC.

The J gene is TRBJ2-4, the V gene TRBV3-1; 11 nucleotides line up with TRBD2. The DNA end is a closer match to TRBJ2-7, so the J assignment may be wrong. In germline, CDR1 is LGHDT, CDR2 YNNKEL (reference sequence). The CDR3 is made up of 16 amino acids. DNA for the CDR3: TGTGCCAGCAGCCAAGCGATAGCGGGGGGGTACTACGAGCAGTACTTC. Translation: CASSQAIAGGYYEQYF.

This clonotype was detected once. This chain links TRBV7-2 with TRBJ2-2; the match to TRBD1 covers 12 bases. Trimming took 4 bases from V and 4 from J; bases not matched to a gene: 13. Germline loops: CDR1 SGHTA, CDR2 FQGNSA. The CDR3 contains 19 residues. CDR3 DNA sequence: TGTGCCAGCAGCTCCCGAACCGGGACAGGGGGCGGTAGCACCGGGGAGCTGTTTTTT. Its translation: CASSSRTGTGGGSTGELFF.

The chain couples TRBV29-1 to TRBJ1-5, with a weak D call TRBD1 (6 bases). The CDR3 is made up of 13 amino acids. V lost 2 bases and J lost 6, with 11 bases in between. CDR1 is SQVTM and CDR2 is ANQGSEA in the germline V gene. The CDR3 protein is CSVESGAGQPQHF. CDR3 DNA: TGCAGCGTTGAATCGGGGGCGGGTCAGCCCCAGCATTTT.

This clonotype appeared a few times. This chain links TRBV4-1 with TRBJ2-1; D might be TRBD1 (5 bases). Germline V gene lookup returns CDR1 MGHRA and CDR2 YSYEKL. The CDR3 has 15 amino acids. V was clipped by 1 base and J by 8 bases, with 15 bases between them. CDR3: CASSQAWGSVDEQFF. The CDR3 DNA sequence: TGCGCCAGCAGCCAAGCCTGGGGCAGTGTCGATGAGCAGTTCTTC.

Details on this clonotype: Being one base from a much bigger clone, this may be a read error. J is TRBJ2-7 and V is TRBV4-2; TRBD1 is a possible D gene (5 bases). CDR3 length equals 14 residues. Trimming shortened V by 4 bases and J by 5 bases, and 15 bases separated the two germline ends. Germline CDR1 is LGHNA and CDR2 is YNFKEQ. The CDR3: CASSLNWGGHEQYF. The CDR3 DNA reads TGTGCCAGCAGCCTCAATTGGGGCGGCCACGAGCAGTACTTC.

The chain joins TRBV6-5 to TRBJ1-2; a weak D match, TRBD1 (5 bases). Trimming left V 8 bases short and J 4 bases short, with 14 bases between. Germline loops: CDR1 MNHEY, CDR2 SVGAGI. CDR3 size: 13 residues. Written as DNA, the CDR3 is TGTGCCAGCTGGGGGGGGGTAGTCTATGGCTACACCTTC. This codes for CASWGGVVYGYTF.

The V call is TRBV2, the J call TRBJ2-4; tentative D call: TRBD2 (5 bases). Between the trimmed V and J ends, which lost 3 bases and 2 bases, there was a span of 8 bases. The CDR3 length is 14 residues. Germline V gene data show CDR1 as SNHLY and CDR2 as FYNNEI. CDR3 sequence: CASSERVTKNIQYF. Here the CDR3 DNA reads TGTGCCAGCAGTGAGAGGGTAACCAAAAACATTCAGTACTTC. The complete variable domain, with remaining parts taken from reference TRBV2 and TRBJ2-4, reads EPEVTQTPSHQVTQMGQEVILRCVPISNHLYFYWYRQILGQKVEFLVSFYNNEISEKSEIFDDQFSVERPDGSNFTLKIRSTKLEDSAMYFCASSERVTKNIQYFGAGTRLSVL.

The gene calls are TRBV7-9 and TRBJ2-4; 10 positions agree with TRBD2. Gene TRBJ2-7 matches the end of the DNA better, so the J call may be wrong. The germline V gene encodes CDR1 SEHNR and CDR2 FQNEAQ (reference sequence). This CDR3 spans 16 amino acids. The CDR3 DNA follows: TGTGCCAGCAGCTTATCTGGGCGGACTAGCGGATACGAGCAGTACTTC. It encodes CASSLSGRTSGYEQYF.

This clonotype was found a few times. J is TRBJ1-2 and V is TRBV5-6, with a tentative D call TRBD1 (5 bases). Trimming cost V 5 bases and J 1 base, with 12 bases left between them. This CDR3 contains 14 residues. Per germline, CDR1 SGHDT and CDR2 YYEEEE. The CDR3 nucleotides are TGTGCCAGCAGTCGGGGACGTAGTAACTATGGCTACACCTTC. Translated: CASSRGRSNYGYTF.

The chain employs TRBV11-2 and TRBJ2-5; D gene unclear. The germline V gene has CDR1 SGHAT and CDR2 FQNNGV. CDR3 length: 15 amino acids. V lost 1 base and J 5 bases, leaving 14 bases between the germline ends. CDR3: CASSLGIGHLETQYF. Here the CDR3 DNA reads TGTGCCAGCAGCTTAGGTATCGGCCACTTGGAGACCCAGTACTTC. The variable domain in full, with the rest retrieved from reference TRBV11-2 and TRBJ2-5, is EAGVAQSPRYKIIEKRQSVAFWCNPISGHATLYWYQQILGQGPKLLIQFQNNGVVDDSQLPKDRFSAERLKGVDSTLKIQPAKLEDSAVYLCASSLGIGHLETQYFGPGTRLLVL.

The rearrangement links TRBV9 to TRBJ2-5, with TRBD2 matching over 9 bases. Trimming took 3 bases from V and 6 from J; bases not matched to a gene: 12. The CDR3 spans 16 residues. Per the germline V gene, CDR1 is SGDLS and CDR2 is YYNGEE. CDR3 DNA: TGTGCCAGCAGCGAAGGCGGGGGGGCTATGAGAAAGACCCAGTACTTC. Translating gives CASSEGGGAMRKTQYF.

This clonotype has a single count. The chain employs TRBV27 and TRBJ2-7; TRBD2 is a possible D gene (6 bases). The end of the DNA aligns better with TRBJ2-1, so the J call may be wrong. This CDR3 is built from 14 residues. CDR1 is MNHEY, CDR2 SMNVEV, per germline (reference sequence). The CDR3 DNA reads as TGTGCCAGCCGAACGTGGGGGGTCGGGTACGAGCAGTTCTTC. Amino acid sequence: CASRTWGVGYEQFF.

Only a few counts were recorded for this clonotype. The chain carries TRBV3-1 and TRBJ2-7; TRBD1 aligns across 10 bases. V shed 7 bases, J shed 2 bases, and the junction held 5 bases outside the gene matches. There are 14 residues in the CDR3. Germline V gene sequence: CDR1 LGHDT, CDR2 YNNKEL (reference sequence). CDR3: CASTSGTGAYEQYF. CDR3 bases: TGTGCCAGCACCTCCGGGACAGGGGCCTACGAGCAGTACTTC.

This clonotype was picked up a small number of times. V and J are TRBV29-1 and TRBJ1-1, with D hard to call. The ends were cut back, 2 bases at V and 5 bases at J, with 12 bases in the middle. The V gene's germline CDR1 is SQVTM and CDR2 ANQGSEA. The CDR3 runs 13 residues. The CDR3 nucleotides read TGCAGCGTTGAAAAGGGTGGTCGGACTGAAGCTTTCTTT. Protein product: CSVEKGGRTEAFF.

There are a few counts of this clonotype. As DNA, the CDR3 is TGTGCCAGCAGCTTAAAGCGGGGGGCCACAGATACGCAGTATTTT. It encodes CASSLKRGATDTQYF. This chain uses TRBV7-9 with TRBJ2-3; 9 bases align to TRBD2. This CDR3 contains 15 residues. J gave up 2 bases and V 2 bases, and 2 bases lay outside the gene matches. Germline CDR1 SEHNR, CDR2 FQNEAQ (reference sequence).

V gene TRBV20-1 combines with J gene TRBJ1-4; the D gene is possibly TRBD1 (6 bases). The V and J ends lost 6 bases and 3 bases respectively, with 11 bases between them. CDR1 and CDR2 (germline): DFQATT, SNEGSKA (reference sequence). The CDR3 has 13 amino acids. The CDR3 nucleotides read TGCAGTGCCCGGACAGACCCTAATGAAAAACTGTTTTTT. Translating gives CSARTDPNEKLFF.